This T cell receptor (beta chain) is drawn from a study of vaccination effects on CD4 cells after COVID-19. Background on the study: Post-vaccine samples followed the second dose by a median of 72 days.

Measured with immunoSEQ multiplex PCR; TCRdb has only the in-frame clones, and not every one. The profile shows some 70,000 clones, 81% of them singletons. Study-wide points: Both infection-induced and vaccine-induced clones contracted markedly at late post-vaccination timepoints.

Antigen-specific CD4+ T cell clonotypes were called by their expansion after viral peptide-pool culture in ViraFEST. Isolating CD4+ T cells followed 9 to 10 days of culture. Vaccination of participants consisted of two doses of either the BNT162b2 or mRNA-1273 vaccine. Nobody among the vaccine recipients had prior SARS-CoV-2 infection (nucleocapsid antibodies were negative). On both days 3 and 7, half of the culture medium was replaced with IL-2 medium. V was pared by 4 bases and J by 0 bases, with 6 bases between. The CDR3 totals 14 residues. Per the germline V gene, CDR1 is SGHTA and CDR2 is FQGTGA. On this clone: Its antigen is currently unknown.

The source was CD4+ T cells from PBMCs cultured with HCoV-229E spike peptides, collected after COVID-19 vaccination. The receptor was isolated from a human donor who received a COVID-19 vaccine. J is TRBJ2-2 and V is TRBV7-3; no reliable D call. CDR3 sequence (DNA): TGTGCCAGCAGCTCCCCAGCGAACACCGGGGAGCTGTTTTTT. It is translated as CASSSPANTGELFF. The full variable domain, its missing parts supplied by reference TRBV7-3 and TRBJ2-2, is GAGVSQTPSNKVTEKGKYVELRCDPISGHTALYWYRQSLGQGPEFLIYFQGTGAADDSGLPNDRFFAVRPEGSVSTLKIQRTERGDSAVYLCASSSPANTGELFFGEGSRLTVL.